Presented here are 5 T cell receptor beta chains from one specimen sequenced in a study of blood T cell repertoires in COVID-19. Clones were sequenced by immunoSEQ multiplex PCR, and TCRdb holds only the in-frame ones, with some missing. The data hold approximately 170,000 clones, with 70% to 85% observed a single time. Sequencing input: peripheral blood. The receptors originated from a woman aged 45-60 years with acute or convalescent COVID-19.

The chain recombines TRBV18 with TRBJ1-1; D is unclear. The CDR3 has 16 amino acids. The V end was cut by 0 bases, the J end by 10 bases, with 21 bases between. Germline CDR1 reads KGHSH; CDR2 reads LQKENI. The CDR3 DNA is TGTGCCAGCTCACCACCGGCCGGACGGGGTGCGGCCGGAGCTTTCTTT. This translates into CASSPPAGRGAAGAFF.

The V gene is TRBV6-5, the J gene TRBJ1-2; 11 bases match TRBD1. CDR1 is MNHEY, CDR2 SVGAGI, per germline. The CDR3 is made up of 16 amino acids. V dropped 3 bases and J dropped 2; count of bases not matched to a gene: 5. CDR3: CASSYRRDRGNYGYTF. CDR3 coding DNA: TGTGCCAGCAGTTATCGTCGGGACAGGGGGAACTATGGCTACACCTTC.

This clone was recorded a few times. The chain carries TRBV18 and TRBJ2-1; D is undetermined. V shed 1 base and J shed 5 bases, with 6 bases lying between them. Per germline, CDR1 KGHSH and CDR2 LQKENI. This CDR3 is built from 13 residues. The CDR3 here is CASSPRGDNEQFF. CDR3 DNA: TGTGCCAGCTCACCACGAGGTGACAATGAGCAGTTCTTC.

The V call is TRBV28, the J call TRBJ2-1; D might be TRBD2 (6 bases). CDR3 length: 15 residues. Trimming took off 6 bases at V and 3 bases at J, with 15 bases between the two ends. The germline CDR1 and CDR2 sequences are MDHEN and SYDVKM. The CDR3 loop reads CASSRWGVNYNEQFF. The CDR3 nucleotides are TGTGCCAGCAGCCGATGGGGGGTAAACTACAATGAGCAGTTCTTC.

This clone was seen a few times. The chain recombines TRBV9 with TRBJ1-1; D not certain. The CDR3 sequence is 15 residues long. Per germline, CDR1 SGDLS and CDR2 YYNGEE. Trimming cost V 5 bases and J 0 bases, with 14 bases left between them. The CDR3, as DNA: TGTGCCAGCAGTCCACAGCTTAATATGAACACTGAAGCTTTCTTT. Amino acids: CASSPQLNMNTEAFF.